The T cell receptor beta chain described here comes from a study of blood T cell repertoires in COVID-19 (TCRdb year 2020). About the full investigation: Collaborator samples came from the United States, Italy and Spain and covered acute and convalescent phases of COVID-19. Where HLA class I and class II types were available, the types were taken from metadata supplied by the sample provider, not from assay-based typing. The repertoires were released in a freely available public database intended as a resource for research on the immune response to SARS-CoV-2. Deeply sampled blood TCRbeta repertoires from subjects exposed to, actively infected with, or recovered from COVID-19 were included in the dataset. The samples were drawn from two sources: the first 160 participants of the ongoing ImmuneRACE study, and 1,200 or so subjects contributed by 6 global collaborators. The prospective study material was composed of cDNA or gDNA derived from T cells, B-cell-depleted T cells, or PBMCs. Sample metadata almost always included a de-identified subject ID, COVID-19 status, age in years and sex.

About this clone: The clone's antigen remains unknown. Within one base of it there is no much larger clone, and no base qualities were kept.

The paper's findings and limits, for the study overall: The amount of clinical and demographic metadata varied by source and participant and was provided uncurated.

V is clipped by 0 bases and J by 2 bases, and the sequence between their germline boundaries is 6 bases long. The CDR3, from cysteine to phenylalanine, totals 14 residues. CDR3 DNA is the only sequence kept; it has 42 bases, read in frame from the first base. CDR1 SGHRS and CDR2 YFSETQ are derived from the germline V gene. The collaborating institutions used their own protocols to collect whole blood in K2EDTA tubes. For TCRbeta analysis, collaborator samples were shipped as frozen whole blood, as isolated PBMCs, or as DNA extracted from either sample type. TCRbeta CDR3 regions were amplified from genomic DNA by means of the immunoSEQ Assay, a bias-controlled multiplex PCR. Regarding the original processing steps: Within the assay, amplification of reference gene primers was used to estimate how many nucleated cells each sample contained. To quantify the absolute abundance of each unique TCRbeta CDR3 rearrangement, sequence reads were collapsed and filtered. Productive Simpson clonality was computed per sample as the square root of Simpson's diversity index over productive rearrangements. TCRdb obtained this table from immuneACCESS and retained in-frame rearrangements with V and J assigned. These tables miss some clones; where compared with another copy, unresolved V genes account for less than half of the shortfall, and the remainder is unexplained. The V and J calls and clone size come from that table; D and trimming were worked out from the DNA. In all, the sample holds roughly 88,000 clones, and 75% to 90% of those were seen once. Clones ranked in the top ten supply 16% of the sample.

Rearrangement joined TRBV5-1 to TRBJ1-3, with the D gene uncertain. The receptor was isolated from an elderly woman with active or convalescent COVID-19. The sequenced sample was peripheral blood. The encoded CDR3 is CASSLERAGNTIYF. DNA sequence: TGCGCCAGCAGCTTGGAACGGGCTGGAAACACCATATATTTT. Reference TRBV5-1 and TRBJ1-3 genes cover what lies past the CDR3, so the full variable domain is KAGVTQTPRYLIKTRGQQVTLSCSPISGHRSVSWYQQTPGQGLQFLFEYFSETQRNKGNFPGRFSGRQFSNSRSEMNVSTLELGDSALYLCASSLERAGNTIYFGEGSWLTVV.